This passage covers 6 T cell receptor beta chains from one sample sequenced in a study of blood T cell repertoires in COVID-19. The method was immunoSEQ multiplex PCR; TCRdb's version includes in-frame clones alone and lacks a portion of them. Of approximately 150,000 clones listed, around 80% are singletons. Sample: PBMCs or T cells enriched from blood (not recorded which). Receptor source: a woman between 65 and 79 years old in a cohort exposed to, infected with or recovered from COVID-19 (not recorded which).

The genes are TRBV6-1 and TRBJ2-3; possible D gene TRBD1, 6 bases. Deletions cut 3 bases from V and 2 bases from J, with 12 bases between. The V gene's germline CDR1 is MNHNS and CDR2 SASEGT. This CDR3 has 15 amino acids. CDR3 sequence: CASSEGTLYTDTQYF. DNA for the CDR3: TGTGCCAGCAGTGAGGGGACACTCTACACAGATACGCAGTATTTT.

The CDR3 loop is CASGLVVAGADEQFF. The CDR3 bases are TGTGCTAGTGGTTTGGTTGTAGCGGGAGCGGATGAGCAGTTCTTC. The chain couples TRBV12-5 to TRBJ2-1, with 9 bases that match TRBD2. The CDR3 runs 15 residues. Germline V lookup: CDR1 LGHNT, CDR2 FRNRAP. Germline trimming cut 0 bases from V and 8 bases from J; bases unmatched to any gene: 5.

This chain joins TRBV5-1 and TRBJ2-7, with 11 bases identical to TRBD1. From germline, CDR1 is SGHRS and CDR2 YFSETQ. The CDR3 covers 14 residues. After removal of 2 bases from V and 4 bases from J, the junction contained 2 bases not matched to a gene. CDR3 nucleotide sequence: TGCGCCAGCAGCTTCCGGGACAGGGGGTACGAGCAGTACTTC. Amino acid sequence: CASSFRDRGYEQYF.

The chain combines TRBV11-3 with TRBJ1-2, with TRBD1 matching 8 bases. Trimming at V came to 5 bases and at J to 1 base, leaving 12 bases not matched to a gene. The CDR3 has 17 residues. The V gene's germline CDR1 is SGHNT and CDR2 YENEEA. CDR3 protein: CASSLNPGQGVNYGYTF. The CDR3, as DNA: TGTGCCAGCAGCCTGAACCCCGGACAGGGTGTTAACTATGGCTACACCTTC.

This clone was counted a few times. The chain recombines TRBV12-2 with TRBJ1-4; the table's D gene call, TRBD1, was not cross checked with the DNA. TRBV12-2 is a documented pseudogene. The CDR3 runs to 18 residues. The CDR3, as DNA: TGTGCAAGTCGCTTTAGTCCTTCCAGGGGGCAGTCTAATGAAAAACTGTTTTTT. It encodes CASRFSPSRGQSNEKLFF.

The rearrangement joins TRBV10-1 to TRBJ1-1; TRBD1 agrees at 10 bases. The V gene's germline CDR1 is WNHNN and CDR2 SYGVQD (reference sequence). The CDR3 runs to 14 residues. J was trimmed by 5 bases and V by 4 bases; bases with no gene match: 4. The CDR3 DNA sequence: TGCGCCAGCAGTGCCGGGACAGGGGATACTGAAGCTTTCTTT. It codes for CASSAGTGDTEAFF.